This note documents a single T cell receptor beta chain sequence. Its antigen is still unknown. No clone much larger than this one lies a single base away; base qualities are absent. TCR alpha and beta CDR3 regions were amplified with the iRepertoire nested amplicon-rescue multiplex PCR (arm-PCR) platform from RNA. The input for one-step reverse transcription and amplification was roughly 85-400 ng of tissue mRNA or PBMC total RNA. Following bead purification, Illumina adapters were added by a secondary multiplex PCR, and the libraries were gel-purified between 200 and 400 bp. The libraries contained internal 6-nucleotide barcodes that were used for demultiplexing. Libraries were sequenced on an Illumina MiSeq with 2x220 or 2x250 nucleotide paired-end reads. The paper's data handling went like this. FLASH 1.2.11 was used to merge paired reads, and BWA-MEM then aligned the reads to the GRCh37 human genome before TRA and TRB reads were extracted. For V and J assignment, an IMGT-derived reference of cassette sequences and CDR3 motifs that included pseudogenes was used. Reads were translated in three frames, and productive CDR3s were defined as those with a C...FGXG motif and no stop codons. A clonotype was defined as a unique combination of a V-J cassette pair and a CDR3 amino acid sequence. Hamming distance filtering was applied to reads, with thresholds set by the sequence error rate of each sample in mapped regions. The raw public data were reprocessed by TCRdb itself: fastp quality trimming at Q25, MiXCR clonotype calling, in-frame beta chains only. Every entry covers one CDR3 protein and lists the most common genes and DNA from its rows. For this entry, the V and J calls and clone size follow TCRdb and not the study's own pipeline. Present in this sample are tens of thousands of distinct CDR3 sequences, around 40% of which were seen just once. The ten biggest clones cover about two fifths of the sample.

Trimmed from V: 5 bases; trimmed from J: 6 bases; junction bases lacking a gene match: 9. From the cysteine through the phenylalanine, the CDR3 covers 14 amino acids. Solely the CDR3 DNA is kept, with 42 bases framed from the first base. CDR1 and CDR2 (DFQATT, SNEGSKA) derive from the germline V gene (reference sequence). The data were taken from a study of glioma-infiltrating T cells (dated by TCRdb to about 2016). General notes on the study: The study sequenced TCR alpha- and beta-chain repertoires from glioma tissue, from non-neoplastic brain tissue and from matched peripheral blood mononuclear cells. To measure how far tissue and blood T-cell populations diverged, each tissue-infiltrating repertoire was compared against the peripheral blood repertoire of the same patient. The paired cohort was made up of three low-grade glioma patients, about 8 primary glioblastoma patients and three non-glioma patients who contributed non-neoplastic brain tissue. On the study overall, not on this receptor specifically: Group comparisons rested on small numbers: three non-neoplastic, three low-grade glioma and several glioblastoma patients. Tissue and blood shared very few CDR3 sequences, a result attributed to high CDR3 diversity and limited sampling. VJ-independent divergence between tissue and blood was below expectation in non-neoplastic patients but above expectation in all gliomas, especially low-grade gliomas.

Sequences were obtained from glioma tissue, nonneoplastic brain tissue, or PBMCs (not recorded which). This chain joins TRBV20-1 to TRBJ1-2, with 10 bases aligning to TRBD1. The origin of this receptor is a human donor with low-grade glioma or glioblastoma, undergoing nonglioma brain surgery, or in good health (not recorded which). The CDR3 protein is CSASRQGAYHGYTF. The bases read TGCAGTGCTTCCAGACAGGGGGCGTACCATGGCTACACCTTC.